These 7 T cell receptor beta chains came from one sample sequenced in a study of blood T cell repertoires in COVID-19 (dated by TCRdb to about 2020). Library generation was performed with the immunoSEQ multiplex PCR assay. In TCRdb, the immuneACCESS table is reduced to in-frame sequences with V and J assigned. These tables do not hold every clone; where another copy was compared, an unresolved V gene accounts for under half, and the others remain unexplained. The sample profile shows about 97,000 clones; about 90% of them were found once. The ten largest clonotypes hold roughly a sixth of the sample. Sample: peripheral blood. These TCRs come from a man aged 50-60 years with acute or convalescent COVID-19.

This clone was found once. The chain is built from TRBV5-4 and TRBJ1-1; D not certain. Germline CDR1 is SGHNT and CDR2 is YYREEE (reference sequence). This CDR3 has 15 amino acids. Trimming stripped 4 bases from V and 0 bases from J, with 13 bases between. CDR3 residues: CASSQMGRVNTEAFF. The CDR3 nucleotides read TGTGCCAGCAGCCAAATGGGGAGGGTGAACACTGAAGCTTTCTTT. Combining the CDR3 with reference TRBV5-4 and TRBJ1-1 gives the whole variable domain ETGVTQSPTHLIKTRGQQVTLRCSSQSGHNTVSWYQQALGQGPQFIFQYYREEENGRGNFPPRFSGLQFPNYSSELNVNALELDDSALYLCASSQMGRVNTEAFFGQGTRLTVV.

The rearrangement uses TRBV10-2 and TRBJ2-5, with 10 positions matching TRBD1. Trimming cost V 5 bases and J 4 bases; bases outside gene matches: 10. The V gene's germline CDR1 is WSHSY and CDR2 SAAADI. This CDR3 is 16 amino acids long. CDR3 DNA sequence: TGCGCCAGCAGTAACCCCCCGGGACAGGGGTTAGAGACCCAGTACTTC. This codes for CASSNPPGQGLETQYF.

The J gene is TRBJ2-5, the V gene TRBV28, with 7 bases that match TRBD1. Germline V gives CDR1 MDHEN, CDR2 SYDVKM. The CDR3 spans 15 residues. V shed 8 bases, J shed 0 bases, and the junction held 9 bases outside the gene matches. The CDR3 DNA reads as TGTGCCAGCGTACCGGGACAGAACTACCAAGAGACCCAGTACTTC. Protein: CASVPGQNYQETQYF. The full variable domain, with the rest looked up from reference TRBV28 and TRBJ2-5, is DVKVTQSSRYLVKRTGEKVFLECVQDMDHENMFWYRQDPGLGLRLIYFSYDVKMKEKGDIPEGYSVSREKKERFSLILESASTNQTSMYLCASVPGQNYQETQYFGPGTRLLVL.

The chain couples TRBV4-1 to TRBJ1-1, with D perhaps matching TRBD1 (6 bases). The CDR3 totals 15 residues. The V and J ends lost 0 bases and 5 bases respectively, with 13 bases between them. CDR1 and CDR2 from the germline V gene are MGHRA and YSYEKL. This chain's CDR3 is CASSQEEMRGTEAFF. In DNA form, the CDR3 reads TGCGCCAGCAGCCAAGAAGAGATGAGGGGGACTGAAGCTTTCTTT.

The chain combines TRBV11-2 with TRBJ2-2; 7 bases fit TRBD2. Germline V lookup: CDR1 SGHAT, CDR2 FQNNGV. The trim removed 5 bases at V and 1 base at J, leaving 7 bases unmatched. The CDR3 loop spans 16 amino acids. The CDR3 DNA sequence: TGTGCCAGCAGCCCACTGGGGGGGAGGAACACCGGGGAGCTGTTTTTT. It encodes CASSPLGGRNTGELFF.

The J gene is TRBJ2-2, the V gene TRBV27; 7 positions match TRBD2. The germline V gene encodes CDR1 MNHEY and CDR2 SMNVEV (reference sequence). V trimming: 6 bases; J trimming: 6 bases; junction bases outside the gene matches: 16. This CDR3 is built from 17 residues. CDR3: CASSDYTGLGLAGELFF. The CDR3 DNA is TGTGCCAGCAGCGACTACACAGGACTAGGTCTCGCCGGGGAGCTGTTTTTT.

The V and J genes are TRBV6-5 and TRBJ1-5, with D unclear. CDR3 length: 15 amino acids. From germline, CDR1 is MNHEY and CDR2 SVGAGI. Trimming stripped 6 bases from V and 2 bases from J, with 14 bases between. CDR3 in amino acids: CASSPGRVGNQPQHF. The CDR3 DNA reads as TGTGCCAGCAGCCCGGGAAGGGTGGGCAATCAGCCCCAGCATTTT.